A single sample is the source of the 21 T cell receptor beta chains below, sequenced in a study of blood T cell repertoires in COVID-19. Measured with immunoSEQ multiplex PCR; TCRdb has only the in-frame clones, and not every one. The sample has about 59,000 clones, approximately 82% seen once. What was sequenced was peripheral blood. Receptors originate from a man aged 80 or over with acute or convalescent COVID-19.

The chain couples TRBV2 to TRBJ1-1, with D unclear. Germline loops: CDR1 SNHLY, CDR2 FYNNEI. V dropped 2 bases and J dropped 2 bases, with 9 bases sitting between them. The length of the CDR3 is 14 residues. In DNA, the CDR3 is TGTGCCAGCAGTGAACGGCGGGCTAACACTGAAGCTTTCTTT. Its translation is CASSERRANTEAFF.

The chain links TRBV10-3 to TRBJ2-3; possible D gene TRBD1, 5 bases. Germline CDR1 ENHRY, CDR2 SYGVKD. Trimming pared 3 bases from V and 6 bases from J, leaving 10 bases between. CDR3 length equals 13 residues. The CDR3 DNA is TGTGCCATCAGTGAAAGGGGAACCGATACGCAGTATTTT. The encoded protein is CAISERGTDTQYF.

The chain carries TRBV19 and TRBJ2-5, with 8 bases fitting TRBD2. The CDR3 is 16 amino acids. With V trimmed by 4 bases and J by 4 bases, 11 bases remained unmatched. Germline lookup yields CDR1 LNHDA and CDR2 SQIVND (reference sequence). CDR3 amino acids: CASSTLSAGVGETQYF. The CDR3 bases are TGTGCCAGTAGTACCCTCTCAGCGGGAGTAGGAGAGACCCAGTACTTC.

The chain couples TRBV19 to TRBJ1-4, with D uncertain. V dropped 4 bases and J dropped 7 bases, with 16 bases sitting between them. Germline V gene data show CDR1 as LNHDA and CDR2 as SQIVND (reference sequence). The CDR3 has 15 amino acids. CDR3 in DNA: TGTGCCAGTAGTAATGGCCGGGAGCTTGGTGAAAAACTGTTTTTT. Translating gives CASSNGRELGEKLFF.

This rearrangement joins TRBV29-1 to TRBJ2-3; TRBD2 matches at 15 bases. The CDR3 totals 16 residues. Germline V lookup: CDR1 SQVTM, CDR2 ANQGSEA. After removal of 3 bases from V and 6 bases from J, the junction contained 7 bases not matched to a gene. Here the CDR3 DNA reads TGCAGCGTTGATGGACTAGCGGGGGGGCCGTTTGATACGCAGTATTTT. As protein: CSVDGLAGGPFDTQYF.

The J gene is TRBJ1-5, the V gene TRBV7-8; D gene uncertain. The length of the CDR3 is 14 residues. Deletions cut 4 bases from V and 3 bases from J, with 10 bases between. Germline V gene data show CDR1 as SGHVS and CDR2 as FQNEAQ. This CDR3 reads CASSYPGNNQPQHF. The CDR3 nucleotides are TGTGCCAGCAGCTATCCAGGAAACAATCAGCCCCAGCATTTT.

The rearrangement uses TRBV2 and TRBJ1-5; 10 bases map to TRBD1. Germline-derived CDR1 and CDR2 are SNHLY and FYNNEI. CDR3 length equals 16 residues. The V gene end was trimmed by 4 bases and the J gene end by 3 bases; junction bases not matched to a gene: 6. The DNA of the CDR3 is TGTGCCAGCAGTGGGGACAGGGGCCAACTCAATCAGCCCCAGCATTTT. Translating gives CASSGDRGQLNQPQHF.

V is TRBV6-5 and J is TRBJ1-5; TRBD1 matches 8 bases. Trimming removed 5 bases from V and 11 bases from J; junction bases left unmatched: 14. This CDR3 spans 15 amino acids. Germline V gene lookup returns CDR1 MNHEY and CDR2 SVGAGI. This CDR3 is CASSRDRSPGRTQHF. In nucleotides, the CDR3 is TGTGCCAGCAGTCGGGACAGGTCGCCCGGAAGGACCCAGCATTTT.

The chain combines TRBV28 with TRBJ2-3; D is unresolved. Germline V gene sequence: CDR1 MDHEN, CDR2 SYDVKM. The CDR3 is 15 amino acids. V gave up 3 bases and J gave up 3 bases, with 13 bases separating them. The CDR3 is CASSFSGKRTDTQYF. CDR3 bases: TGTGCCAGCAGTTTTAGTGGAAAGCGAACAGATACGCAGTATTTT.

This chain joins TRBV27 and TRBJ2-1; 10 bases agree with TRBD2. Germline V lookup: CDR1 MNHEY, CDR2 SMNVEV (reference sequence). The J segment lost 8 bases and the V segment lost 2 bases, leaving 12 bases of the junction unmatched. This CDR3 is 17 amino acids long. The CDR3 DNA follows: TGTGCCAGCAGTTTAACTTTTCTAGCGGGGGTACTCGATGAGCAGTTCTTC. Protein: CASSLTFLAGVLDEQFF.

The chain uses TRBV20-1 and TRBJ2-5; D remains ambiguous. From germline, CDR1 is DFQATT and CDR2 SNEGSKA (reference sequence). This CDR3 has 12 residues. Trimming pared 3 bases from V and 3 bases from J, leaving 8 bases between. This CDR3 reads CSASPLEETQYF. DNA for the CDR3: TGCAGTGCTAGTCCCCTAGAAGAGACCCAGTACTTC.

This rearrangement joins TRBV14 to TRBJ2-5, with TRBD2 identical over 7 bases. Germline lookup yields CDR1 SGHDN and CDR2 FVKESK. V trimming: 0 bases; J trimming: 5 bases; junction bases outside the gene matches: 9. This CDR3 spans 16 amino acids. The CDR3 is CASSQDRGRAAETQYF. Here the CDR3 DNA reads TGTGCCAGCAGCCAAGACCGGGGGAGGGCCGCGGAGACCCAGTACTTC.

The chain links TRBV6-5 to TRBJ2-7, with 8 bases that match TRBD2. CDR1 MNHEY and CDR2 SVGAGI come from the germline V gene. The ends lost 5 bases at V and 2 bases at J; junction bases unmatched: 8. The CDR3 has 15 amino acids. The CDR3 here is CASSPGTSGTYEQYF. Written as DNA, the CDR3 is TGTGCCAGCAGTCCGGGCACTAGCGGTACCTACGAGCAGTACTTC.

The gene calls are TRBV5-4 and TRBJ1-5, with a possible D match to TRBD1 (5 bases). In germline, CDR1 is SGHNT, CDR2 YYREEE (reference sequence). Trimming shortened V by 4 bases and J by 0 bases, and 8 bases separated the two germline ends. The CDR3 runs to 14 residues. CDR3 in DNA: TGTGCCAGCAGCCAGACAGATAGCAATCAGCCCCAGCATTTT. Translated: CASSQTDSNQPQHF.

The chain has TRBV7-9 and TRBJ1-1; no clear D. This CDR3 region has 14 residues. V was shortened by 5 bases and J by 0 bases, with 10 bases between the two germline ends. CDR1 SEHNR and CDR2 FQNEAQ come from the germline V gene (reference sequence). The CDR3 DNA is TGTGCCAGCAGCCGTACAGTACTGAACACTGAAGCTTTCTTT. Its protein is CASSRTVLNTEAFF.

This clone turned up a few times. This chain uses TRBV5-1 with TRBJ2-7; 7 nucleotides agree with TRBD2. The CDR3 is made up of 13 amino acids. Losses at the gene ends were 0 bases for V and 6 bases for J; bases not matched to a gene: 3. Per germline, CDR1 SGHRS and CDR2 YFSETQ. CDR3 coding DNA: TGCGCCAGCAGCTTGGAGCGGGGTTCCGAGCAGTACTTC. It translates to CASSLERGSEQYF.

The chain is built from TRBV3-1 (or the pseudogene TRBV3-2) and TRBJ1-1, with 7 bases that match TRBD1. Germline V CDR1 and CDR2: LGHDT, YNNKEL (reference sequence). After removal of 3 bases from V and 1 base from J, the junction contained 5 bases not matched to a gene. This CDR3 contains 15 residues. The CDR3 coding sequence is TGTGCCAGCAGCCATAAAGGGACAGCGAACACTGAAGCTTTCTTT. Translated: CASSHKGTANTEAFF.

The chain has TRBV24-1 and TRBJ2-1; 8 positions match TRBD1. CDR1 KGHDR and CDR2 SFDVKD come from the germline V gene. With V trimmed by 7 bases and J by 3 bases, 10 bases remained unmatched. There are 16 residues in the CDR3. Written as DNA, the CDR3 is TGTGCCACCAGCCGCCCCGGGACAGGTTTCTACAATGAGCAGTTCTTC. This gives the protein CATSRPGTGFYNEQFF.

The table lists this clone with a count of one. V gene TRBV11-2 combines with J gene TRBJ2-1, with D possibly TRBD2 on 6 matching bases. The CDR3 sequence is 15 residues long. Trimming cost V 8 bases and J 0 bases, with 14 bases left between them. In germline, CDR1 is SGHAT, CDR2 FQNNGV. CDR3 nucleotides: TGTGCCAGCGGGGCCGGGACTTCCTCCTACAATGAGCAGTTCTTC. Encoded protein: CASGAGTSSYNEQFF.

The chain carries TRBV11-2 and TRBJ2-7; the D gene is possibly TRBD1 (6 bases). Germline CDR1 is SGHAT and CDR2 is FQNNGV. Deletions cut 9 bases from V and 4 bases from J, with 16 bases between. The CDR3 has 13 amino acids. Here the CDR3 reads CASGGSDSYEQYF. DNA for the CDR3: TGTGCCAGTGGGGGCAGTGACTCGTACGAGCAGTACTTC.

The chain recombines TRBV24-1 with TRBJ2-1; 7 bases match TRBD2. From germline, CDR1 is KGHDR and CDR2 SFDVKD. With 5 bases clipped from V and 5 bases from J, the junction kept 8 bases outside the gene matches. There are 15 residues in the CDR3. The CDR3 region has the DNA TGTGCCACCAGTGCTCCGGGAGGTTGGGACAATGAGCAGTTCTTC. It is translated as CATSAPGGWDNEQFF.